This is a list of T cell receptor beta chains from one sample in a study of early T cells in non-severe SARS-CoV-2 infection. One entry per CDR3 protein results from TCRdb running MiXCR on the 5' RACE reads. The data show about 61,000 distinct CDR3 sequences, with about 10% seen just once and under 2% held by the top ten. The sequenced sample consisted of whole blood. Receptor source: an adult who was a healthcare worker with PCR-confirmed SARS-CoV-2 infection or an uninfected control (not recorded which). Both conserved end residues are part of each CDR3. Fields, in order: V gene, J gene, CDR3 protein.

V gene: TRBV9
J gene: TRBJ2-3
CDR3 protein: CASSVALGEQYF

V gene: TRBV7-9
J gene: TRBJ1-5
CDR3 protein: CASSSRDRGFNQPQHF

V gene: TRBV7-2
J gene: TRBJ2-3
CDR3 protein: CASSFRAPAFTDTQYF

V gene: TRBV11-2
J gene: TRBJ2-7
CDR3 protein: CASSLGNRGYYEQYF

V gene: TRBV20-1
J gene: TRBJ1-2
CDR3 protein: CSARPQGFGYTF

V gene: TRBV7-2
J gene: TRBJ1-2
CDR3 protein: CASSIQGQGTF

V gene: TRBV7-2
J gene: TRBJ2-1
CDR3 protein: CASAVQQGKGYYNEQFF

V gene: TRBV20-1
J gene: TRBJ2-1
CDR3 protein: CSAGRTVNIEQFF

V gene: TRBV7-3
J gene: TRBJ2-2
CDR3 protein: CASSPSGGGELFF

V gene: TRBV20-1
J gene: TRBJ1-5
CDR3 protein: CSARPSGTVNQPQHF

V gene: TRBV29-1
J gene: TRBJ2-2
CDR3 protein: CSVALGSGELFF

V gene: TRBV16
J gene: TRBJ2-3
CDR3 protein: CASSQVAFAGQPTDTQYF

V gene: TRBV6-6
J gene: TRBJ1-2
CDR3 protein: CASSLGIQGNYGYTF

V gene: TRBV6-6
J gene: TRBJ1-5
CDR3 protein: CASSIGQGTQPQHF

V gene: TRBV28
J gene: TRBJ2-7
CDR3 protein: CASGGTSGGYEQYF

V gene: TRBV9
J gene: TRBJ2-3
CDR3 protein: CASSYRLAGTDTQYF

V gene: TRBV18
J gene: TRBJ1-3
CDR3 protein: CASSLDSGNTIYF

V gene: TRBV28
J gene: TRBJ1-6
CDR3 protein: CASRPDMTPLHF

V gene: TRBV27
J gene: TRBJ1-5
CDR3 protein: CASSFYGEGQPQHF

V gene: TRBV7-9
J gene: TRBJ1-5
CDR3 protein: CASSERQGQPQHF

V gene: TRBV29-1
J gene: TRBJ2-5
CDR3 protein: CSTRGFQETQYF

V gene: TRBV6-2/TRBV6-3
J gene: TRBJ2-3
CDR3 protein: CASTRGGADTQYF

V gene: TRBV10-2
J gene: TRBJ1-1
CDR3 protein: CASSQGGDTEAFF

V gene: TRBV6-4
J gene: TRBJ2-1
CDR3 protein: CASSDGESNEQFF

V gene: TRBV10-3
J gene: TRBJ2-3
CDR3 protein: CAISDRDWTQYF

V gene: TRBV6-6
J gene: TRBJ2-1
CDR3 protein: CASSYVTSGANNEQFF

V gene: TRBV29-1
J gene: TRBJ2-4
CDR3 protein: CSALGQGTKNIQYF

V gene: TRBV7-9
J gene: TRBJ1-1
CDR3 protein: CASSLNDIAFF

V gene: TRBV7-2
J gene: TRBJ1-4
CDR3 protein: CASSQIRDSEKLFF

V gene: TRBV28
J gene: TRBJ2-1
CDR3 protein: CASSLWLRTTRSYNEQFF

V gene: TRBV4-3
J gene: TRBJ1-2
CDR3 protein: CASSQDVGGLAFTF

V gene: TRBV29-1
J gene: TRBJ2-5
CDR3 protein: CSVGQGAWDETQYF

V gene: TRBV9
J gene: TRBJ2-7
CDR3 protein: CASSTSGEEEQYF

V gene: TRBV20-1
J gene: TRBJ1-2
CDR3 protein: CSATGGDNYGYTF

V gene: TRBV7-6
J gene: TRBJ2-7
CDR3 protein: CASSLKGQGTYEQYF

V gene: TRBV9
J gene: TRBJ1-3
CDR3 protein: CASSSAGTTSGNTIYF

V gene: TRBV29-1
J gene: TRBJ2-5
CDR3 protein: CSVAAGTGWETQYF

V gene: TRBV20-1
J gene: TRBJ1-1
CDR3 protein: CSASDSVNTEAFF

V gene: TRBV29-1
J gene: TRBJ2-7
CDR3 protein: CSARGGPGTGIYEQYF

V gene: TRBV9
J gene: TRBJ2-2
CDR3 protein: CASSVGGANTGELFF